The 25 T cell receptor beta chains presented below share a single source sample, sequenced in a study of OX40 agonist ivuxolimab in advanced cancers. Assay used: immunoSEQ multiplex PCR; TCRdb lists only in-frame clones, some missing. The repertoire has some 86,000 clones, 75% to 95% of them found once; the top ten carry 8.7%. The material was CD4+ or CD8+ T cells sorted from blood, obtained in a trial of the OX40 agonist ivuxolimab. Every receptor here comes from an adult with an advanced solid tumor such as melanoma, head and neck, liver or kidney cancer.

This sequence joins TRBV10-3 and TRBJ1-1, with 7 positions matching TRBD1. The V gene end was trimmed by 6 bases and the J gene end by 4 bases; junction bases not matched to a gene: 5. The CDR3 consists of 13 residues. CDR1 is ENHRY and CDR2 is SYGVKD in the germline V gene. The CDR3, as DNA: TGTGCCATCAGCTTGACAGGGAGCACTGAAGCTTTCTTT. The encoded protein is CAISLTGSTEAFF.

CDR3 sequence: CAWSDPMGSYEQYF. The CDR3 nucleotides read TGTGCCTGGAGTGACCCGATGGGCTCCTACGAGCAGTACTTC. The gene calls are TRBV30 and TRBJ2-7; D ambiguous. Germline CDR1 reads GTSNPN; CDR2 reads SVGIG (reference sequence). Trimming pared 1 base from V and 0 bases from J, leaving 10 bases between. The CDR3 totals 14 residues.

The V and J genes are TRBV6-6 and TRBJ1-5, with no clear D. The CDR3 spans 13 residues. V lost 6 bases and J 4 bases, leaving 10 bases between the germline ends. Germline-derived CDR1 and CDR2 are MNHNY and SVGAGI (reference sequence). The CDR3 bases are TGTGCCAGCAGCCTAACGTCGAATCAGCCCCAGCATTTT. This encodes CASSLTSNQPQHF.

V gene TRBV6-6 combines with J gene TRBJ1-1, with D possibly matching TRBD1 (5 bases). The CDR3 has 15 amino acids. The germline V and J ends were trimmed by 4 bases and 0 bases, with 12 bases remaining between them. Germline values: CDR1 MNHNY, CDR2 SVGAGI (reference sequence). The CDR3 loop reads CASSSGTFLNTEAFF. For the CDR3, the DNA is TGTGCCAGCAGTTCCGGGACTTTTTTGAACACTGAAGCTTTCTTT.

This clone was observed a handful of times. V gene TRBV5-4 combines with J gene TRBJ2-5; either TRBD1 or TRBD2 may supply D (5 bases each). Between the trimmed V and J ends, which lost 0 bases and 5 bases, there was a span of 17 bases. Germline CDR1 reads SGHNT; CDR2 reads YYREEE (reference sequence). The CDR3 totals 16 residues. CDR3 DNA: TGTGCCAGCAGCTTGGCCGGGGAAGGGGTTGAGGAGACCCAGTACTTC. Protein sequence: CASSLAGEGVEETQYF.

This chain links TRBV6-5 with TRBJ1-1; TRBD1 matches at 7 bases. Germline V lookup: CDR1 MNHEY, CDR2 SVGAGI. Unmatched junction bases numbered 10, after V lost 8 bases and J lost 7 bases. This CDR3 is 13 amino acids long. The CDR3 region is CASFKKDRIEAFF. CDR3 DNA: TGTGCCAGCTTTAAAAAGGACAGGATTGAAGCTTTCTTT.

The CDR3 DNA reads as TGTGCCAGCAGCCTAAGCCCGGGGGATATTGAGCAGTACTTC. It codes for CASSLSPGDIEQYF. The rearrangement uses TRBV7-9 and TRBJ2-7, with D perhaps TRBD2 (6 bases). Germline assignment: CDR1 SEHNR and CDR2 FQNEAQ (reference sequence). The CDR3 is 14 amino acids. Trimming cost V 5 bases and J 7 bases, with 18 bases left between them.

V and J are TRBV10-2 and TRBJ2-7; unclear D gene. Trimming took 3 bases from V and 4 from J, leaving 13 bases between them. The germline V gene encodes CDR1 WSHSY and CDR2 SAAADI. This CDR3 region has 14 residues. CDR3 loop: CASSDGSSPYEQYF. The CDR3 DNA follows: TGCGCCAGCAGTGATGGTAGCTCCCCATACGAGCAGTACTTC.

This rearrangement joins TRBV4-2 to TRBJ2-7; possible D gene TRBD2, 5 bases. The CDR3 is 17 residues long. Germline CDR1 and CDR2: LGHNA and YNFKEQ. Trimming stripped 3 bases from V and 2 bases from J, with 20 bases between. The CDR3 DNA reads as TGTGCCAGCAGCCACGTGACGTCGGGGTCCGCCCCCTACGAGCAGTACTTC. This codes for CASSHVTSGSAPYEQYF.

There are many counts of this clone. The genes are TRBV6-6 and TRBJ2-7; no clear D gene. The V and J ends lost 0 bases and 3 bases respectively, with 6 bases between them. There are 13 residues in the CDR3. Per the germline V gene, CDR1 is MNHNY and CDR2 is SVGAGI (reference sequence). The CDR3 spells CASSYSTGYEQYF. CDR3 bases: TGTGCCAGCAGTTACTCGACCGGCTACGAGCAGTACTTC.

This rearrangement joins TRBV27 to TRBJ2-7; unclear D gene. Germline V gene sequence: CDR1 MNHEY, CDR2 SMNVEV (reference sequence). The CDR3 contains 14 residues. The V end was cut by 6 bases, the J end by 0 bases, with 12 bases between. The CDR3 DNA reads TGTGCCAGCAGAATTGGGGTCGCCTCCTACGAGCAGTACTTC. Its protein is CASRIGVASYEQYF.

The chain couples TRBV27 to TRBJ2-7; no clear D gene. The CDR3 has 13 residues. The ends were cut back, 5 bases at V and 5 bases at J, with 13 bases in the middle. The V gene's germline CDR1 is MNHEY and CDR2 SMNVEV (reference sequence). Written as DNA, the CDR3 is TGTGCCAGCAGTACGGACCCGTGGGACGAGCAGTACTTC. Amino acid sequence: CASSTDPWDEQYF.

The count of this clone is one. The gene calls are TRBV27 and TRBJ2-1, with D perhaps TRBD1 or TRBD2 (5 bases each). The germline V gene encodes CDR1 MNHEY and CDR2 SMNVEV (reference sequence). Trimming shortened V by 3 bases and J by 0 bases, and 12 bases separated the two germline ends. CDR3 length equals 16 residues. The CDR3: CASSFIEGSSYNEQFF. For the CDR3, the DNA is TGTGCCAGCAGTTTTATAGAGGGGAGCTCCTACAATGAGCAGTTCTTC.

This chain joins TRBV15 and TRBJ1-2; D is uncertain. Germline loops: CDR1 LNHNV, CDR2 YYDKDF (reference sequence). This CDR3 is built from 15 residues. V was trimmed by 0 bases and J by 0 bases, leaving 8 bases between them. CDR3 region: CATSRDLSPNYGYTF. The CDR3 region has the DNA TGTGCCACCAGCAGAGATCTAAGTCCTAACTATGGCTACACCTTC.

The chain joins TRBV21-1 to TRBJ2-7; TRBD1, the D gene given by the table, was not confirmed from the DNA. TRBV21-1 corresponds to a pseudogene. CDR3 length: 14 amino acids. DNA for the CDR3: TGTGCCAGCAGCAAGACAGGGGACGCCTACGAGCAGTACTTC. It codes for CASSKTGDAYEQYF.

V gene TRBV30 combines with J gene TRBJ1-1; D ambiguous. The V end lost 4 bases, the J end lost 6 bases, and 21 bases lay between the germline ends. Germline V gene sequence: CDR1 GTSNPN, CDR2 SVGIG (reference sequence). This CDR3 comprises 15 residues. The CDR3 sequence: CAWTHRSNGGAEAFF. DNA for the CDR3: TGTGCCTGGACTCATCGGTCGAATGGCGGGGCTGAAGCTTTCTTT.

The chain links TRBV2 to TRBJ2-3; possible D gene TRBD2, 7 bases. Germline CDR1 and CDR2: SNHLY and FYNNEI. V lost 6 bases to trimming and J lost 1 base, with 20 bases between them. The CDR3 has 17 amino acids. The CDR3 DNA reads as TGTGCCAGCAGGGGGAGTCTGGGGGCGGGAGGCACAGATACGCAGTATTTT. Protein sequence: CASRGSLGAGGTDTQYF.

This chain uses TRBV6-4 with TRBJ2-7; D gene ambiguous. CDR3 length: 12 residues. Germline-derived CDR1 and CDR2 are MRHNA and SNTAGT. Trimming left V 6 bases short and J 4 bases short, with 10 bases between. The CDR3, as DNA: TGTGCCAGCAGGGAATGGGCTTACGAGCAGTACTTC. Translating it yields CASREWAYEQYF.

The chain joins TRBV9 to TRBJ2-3; no definite D call. From germline, CDR1 is SGDLS and CDR2 YYNGEE. V was cut by 0 bases and J by 1 base, with 12 bases left in between. CDR3 length: 16 amino acids. CDR3 bases: TGTGCCAGCAGCGTAGCTAGTAACACGGGCACAGATACGCAGTATTTT. It yields the protein CASSVASNTGTDTQYF.

The gene calls are TRBV7-9 and TRBJ2-5; 11 nucleotides align to TRBD2. With V trimmed by 1 base and J by 2 bases, 9 bases remained unmatched. This CDR3 is built from 18 residues. From germline, CDR1 is SEHNR and CDR2 FQNEAQ (reference sequence). In nucleotides, the CDR3 is TGTGCCAGCAGCTTAGGGCTAGCGGGAGGAGGTGGGCAAGAGACCCAGTACTTC. It is translated as CASSLGLAGGGGQETQYF.

The chain combines TRBV6-5 with TRBJ1-1; 7 bases are shared with TRBD1. Germline values: CDR1 MNHEY, CDR2 SVGAGI. This CDR3 contains 15 residues. J lost 1 base, V lost 2 bases, and 4 bases had no gene match. This chain's CDR3 is CASSYNPGGNTEAFF. The DNA of the CDR3 is TGTGCCAGCAGTTACAACCCAGGGGGGAACACTGAAGCTTTCTTT.

V is TRBV6-5 and J is TRBJ2-4, with TRBD1 matching over 7 bases. J was trimmed by 1 base and V by 4 bases; bases with no gene match: 7. Germline loops: CDR1 MNHEY, CDR2 SVGAGI. CDR3 length: 16 amino acids. In nucleotides, the CDR3 is TGTGCCAGCAGTTCGCAGACAGGGCATGCCAAAAACATTCAGTACTTC. Translation: CASSSQTGHAKNIQYF.

The V gene is TRBV28, the J gene TRBJ2-7; D is ambiguous. Germline V gene data show CDR1 as MDHEN and CDR2 as SYDVKM. V was pared by 7 bases and J by 2 bases, with 12 bases between. CDR3 length equals 13 residues. CDR3: CASTTSPPYEQYF. The CDR3 DNA follows: TGTGCCAGCACCACTTCCCCCCCCTACGAGCAGTACTTC. The full variable domain, its missing parts supplied by reference TRBV28 and TRBJ2-7, is DVKVTQSSRYLVKRTGEKVFLECVQDMDHENMFWYRQDPGLGLRLIYFSYDVKMKEKGDIPEGYSVSREKKERFSLILESASTNQTSMYLCASTTSPPYEQYFGPGTRLTVT.

The chain couples TRBV28 to TRBJ2-7; D not resolved. The germline gives CDR1 MDHEN, CDR2 SYDVKM. Trimming stripped 6 bases from V and 2 bases from J, with 8 bases between. This CDR3 has 12 amino acids. The CDR3 loop reads CASSVKAYEQYF. The CDR3 coding sequence is TGTGCCAGCAGCGTAAAGGCCTACGAGCAGTACTTC.

This rearrangement joins TRBV7-9 to TRBJ2-7, with TRBD1 matching 7 bases. The germline gives CDR1 SEHNR, CDR2 FQNEAQ (reference sequence). The J segment lost 6 bases and the V segment lost 4 bases, leaving 6 bases of the junction unmatched. The CDR3 length is 13 residues. The CDR3 sequence: CASSSYRGSEQYF. In DNA form, the CDR3 reads TGTGCCAGCAGCTCCTACAGGGGAAGCGAGCAGTACTTC.